The present TCR beta chain was sequenced within a study of cytomegalovirus exposure and HLA in healthy donors. The CDR3 sequence is 14 residues long. Looked up from germline, CDR1 is MNHEY and CDR2 is SVGAGI. Trimming removed 8 bases from V and 7 bases from J, with 17 bases in between. With 60 Vbeta and 13 Jbeta primers, the PCR was carried out. Only in-frame clones appear in the TCRdb table, and some are missing; sequencing was by immunoSEQ multiplex PCR. This sample has roughly 190,000 clones; roughly four fifths occur once, and the top ten carry roughly a tenth. The chain couples TRBV6-5 to TRBJ1-4; tentatively, D is TRBD1 (6 bases). This TCR was recovered from a woman aged 45 to 65 in good health and CMV-seropositive. Sequencing used PBMCs. The CDR3 region has the DNA TGTGCCAGCTCAAGTCGGGGGGCAGGTGAAAAACTGTTTTTT. It is translated as CASSSRGAGEKLFF.